A selection of T cell receptor beta chains follows, all from one sample in a study of blood T cells in healthy people across ages. TCRdb ran MiXCR on the 5' RACE reads and lists one entry per CDR3 protein. The sample contains 1.5 million to 1.9 million distinct CDR3 sequences, 35% to 45% of which appear only once. Source material: blood. Source of these receptors: a woman aged 18-35 years in good health. Both conserved end residues are part of each CDR3. Fields, in order: V gene, CDR3 length, CDR3 protein.

v_gene: TRBV4-3; len: 15; CDR3aa: CTSSQDRNSYNEQFF
v_gene: TRBV20-1; len: 14; CDR3aa: CSASPDSSLNEQFF
v_gene: TRBV27; len: 13; CDR3aa: CASSREGGNIQYF
v_gene: TRBV20-1; len: 16; CDR3aa: CSARDRLTGYTDTQYF
v_gene: TRBV2; len: 15; CDR3aa: CASSYQGVLNQPQHF
v_gene: TRBV29-1; len: 19; CDR3aa: CSVDYLRPGLAGRVDTQYF
v_gene: TRBV29-1; len: 16; CDR3aa: CSANPGLAGGGDTQYF
v_gene: TRBV4-1; len: 19; CDR3aa: CASSQGPGGLSSYNSPLHF
v_gene: TRBV19; len: 16; CDR3aa: CASSAAGTGVYNEQFF
v_gene: TRBV11-2; len: 13; CDR3aa: CASSLWESYEQYF
v_gene: TRBV7-6; len: 16; CDR3aa: CASSPQTGVTKETQYF
v_gene: TRBV4-3; len: 15; CDR3aa: CASSQDPRATDTQYF
v_gene: TRBV11-1; len: 16; CDR3aa: CASSSTAGTSKEGYTF
v_gene: TRBV11-3; len: 15; CDR3aa: CASSHGQGRTDTQYF
v_gene: TRBV20-1; len: 14; CDR3aa: CSSSVWSSYNEQYF
v_gene: TRBV11-2; len: 12; CDR3aa: CASSQTLSEAFF
v_gene: TRBV5-1; len: 15; CDR3aa: CASSLLRGSQETQYF
v_gene: TRBV10-3; len: 15; CDR3aa: CAIRAGTGSYNEQFF
v_gene: TRBV9; len: 15; CDR3aa: CASSVKAGDIYEQYF
v_gene: TRBV29-1; len: 11; CDR3aa: CSAGARDTQYF
v_gene: TRBV6-6; len: 13; CDR3aa: CASSWDIDEKLFF
v_gene: TRBV15; len: 17; CDR3aa: CATSKTPGGRSTYGYTF
v_gene: TRBV3-1; len: 13; CDR3aa: CTSRPRQAPEAFF
v_gene: TRBV18; len: 15; CDR3aa: CASSPEGGRRTEAFF
v_gene: TRBV7-8; len: 15; CDR3aa: CASSSRDGLPGEQYF
v_gene: TRBV7-2; len: 14; CDR3aa: CASSLRLAGNEQFF
v_gene: TRBV7-2; len: 13; CDR3aa: CASFPSVDYGYTF
v_gene: TRBV12-3/TRBV12-4; len: 18; CDR3aa: CASSRTAPKPRSNYGYTF
v_gene: TRBV20-1; len: 15; CDR3aa: CSASRDGYSNQPQHF
v_gene: TRBV6-2/TRBV6-3; len: 13; CDR3aa: CASSYGRLNEQYF
v_gene: TRBV9; len: 18; CDR3aa: CASSARDRGVGSYNEQFF
v_gene: TRBV11-2; len: 14; CDR3aa: CASSLAWSDTEAFF
v_gene: TRBV25-1; len: 14; CDR3aa: CASSVRDRGYEQFF
v_gene: TRBV7-2; len: 16; CDR3aa: CASSLVTSGMGETQYF
v_gene: TRBV12-3/TRBV12-4; len: 14; CDR3aa: CASSYAGWSYEQYF
v_gene: TRBV20-1; len: 18; CDR3aa: CSARKQGNLGLYSDEQFF
v_gene: TRBV12-3/TRBV12-4; len: 16; CDR3aa: CASSSQGGLSLGEQFF
v_gene: TRBV18; len: 16; CDR3aa: CASSPLRVGSYNEQFF
v_gene: TRBV3-1; len: 17; CDR3aa: CASSQWPPRAPYNEQFF
v_gene: TRBV3-1; len: 17; CDR3aa: CASSHRNLAGGSHEQFF
v_gene: TRBV12-3/TRBV12-4; len: 14; CDR3aa: CASRPTRRSEKLFF
v_gene: TRBV7-2; len: 15; CDR3aa: CASSSRSGANNEQYF
v_gene: TRBV7-9; len: 16; CDR3aa: CASSLSGTSVDNEQFF
v_gene: TRBV7-2; len: 13; CDR3aa: CASSLTRWSGQHF
v_gene: TRBV27; len: 16; CDR3aa: CASSLLSTGANYGYTF
v_gene: TRBV20-1; len: 14; CDR3aa: CSAGTSGSQETQYF
v_gene: TRBV24-1; len: 15; CDR3aa: CATSDFQGGTDTQYF
v_gene: TRBV10-3; len: 14; CDR3aa: CATLASYSTYEQYF
v_gene: TRBV5-1; len: 15; CDR3aa: CASSLAPRNTGELFF
v_gene: TRBV7-4; len: 20; CDR3aa: CASSCLGSSGGRHPYNEQFF
v_gene: TRBV18; len: 17; CDR3aa: CASSRLAGVPYEHEQFF
v_gene: TRBV12-3/TRBV12-4; len: 15; CDR3aa: CASSPQGNLPYEQYF
v_gene: TRBV20-1; len: 14; CDR3aa: CSARDPGRGHEQYF
v_gene: TRBV12-3/TRBV12-4; len: 14; CDR3aa: CASSPIGGGTEAFF
v_gene: TRBV4-2; len: 14; CDR3aa: CASSPRQGIGELFF
v_gene: TRBV7-8; len: 15; CDR3aa: CASYPMRTSTDTQYF
v_gene: TRBV29-1; len: 14; CDR3aa: CSGRTSGGTDTQYF
v_gene: TRBV20-1; len: 13; CDR3aa: CSALQGGNSPLHF
v_gene: TRBV7-2; len: 15; CDR3aa: CASSSEAGTYNEQFF
v_gene: TRBV4-3; len: 14; CDR3aa: CASSLRGGEEKLFF